The T cell receptor beta chain under discussion was sequenced for a study of cytomegalovirus exposure and HLA in healthy donors. Overall study findings and caveats: When analyzed later, a missense DCLRE1C variant was found to be linked to TCR beta V- and J-gene trimming. HLA alleles were associated with some 17,000 TCR beta sequences in a later analysis at 0.05 false discovery rate.

60 Vbeta and 13 Jbeta primers were used in PCR. Repertoires were generated with immunoSEQ multiplex PCR, while TCRdb's copy carries only in-frame clones and drops some. The table gives 70,000 or so clones; the top ten clones make up 0.83% of it. The V end was cut by 3 bases, the J end by 2 bases, with 7 bases between. Germline V gene data show CDR1 as MNHEY and CDR2 as SMNVEV (reference sequence). The CDR3 has 13 amino acids. On this clone itself: Its antigen is still unknown.

This clonotype was sampled from a boy between 10 and 17 years old in good health and CMV-seronegative. This chain links TRBV27 with TRBJ1-2; D is unclear. Sequencing used PBMCs. Here the CDR3 DNA reads TGTGCCAGCAGTTTCTCGCTAAACTATGGCTACACCTTC. As protein: CASSFSLNYGYTF.